This T cell receptor beta chain was obtained from a study of blood T cell repertoires in COVID-19. Study-level background: T cells, B-cell-depleted T cells, or PBMCs provided the cDNA or gDNA that served as material.

The CDR3 contains 15 residues. V gave up 2 bases and J gave up 2 bases, with 11 bases separating them. Germline-derived CDR1 and CDR2 are SGHTA and FQGTGA. Followed over time, Seattle patients had been enrolled while infection was active. Per the original data handling: The authors estimated nucleated cell counts from reference gene primer amplification. Sequencing used immunoSEQ multiplex PCR; TCRdb keeps in-frame clones, though not all of them. V, J and clone size were drawn from that table, and D and trimming were deduced from the DNA. The table includes roughly 86,000 clones, over 75% detected once.

What was sequenced was peripheral blood. The gene calls are TRBV7-3 and TRBJ2-3; the D gene is possibly TRBD2 (6 bases). This sequence originates from a woman older than 75 with COVID-19, enrolled during active disease. CDR3 in DNA: TGTGCCAGCAGCTTATATGCGGGGCCCACAGATACGCAGTATTTT. Translation gives CASSLYAGPTDTQYF.